The 5 T cell receptor beta chains presented below share a single source sample, sequenced in a study of CD8 T cells in ankylosing spondylitis. General study points: What appeared characteristic of ankylosing spondylitis blood was a TCR beta motif of under 10 highly homologous variants.

A single record per CDR3 protein comes from TCRdb applying MiXCR to the 5' RACE reads. Among roughly 370,000 distinct CDR3 sequences listed, under 25% were seen once. No antigen has been identified for these receptors. Material for sequencing was blood, either unsorted or a sorted T cell fraction (not recorded which). All receptors derive from a male donor with ankylosing spondylitis.

This chain connects TRBV20-1 to TRBJ2-1; 9 bases match TRBD2. V gave up 3 bases and J gave up 5 bases; unmatched junction bases: 14. This CDR3 spans 17 amino acids. Germline CDR1 is DFQATT and CDR2 is SNEGSKA (reference sequence). CDR3 sequence (DNA): TGCAGTGCTAGGTCGGGGTCGGCTAGCGGGATACACAATGAGCAGTTCTTC. Encoded protein: CSARSGSASGIHNEQFF.

This clonotype came up once. The J gene is TRBJ2-1, the V gene TRBV29-1; maybe TRBD1 (5 bases). The CDR3 sequence is 13 residues long. V shed 8 bases and J shed 0 bases, with 11 bases lying between them. Per germline, CDR1 SQVTM and CDR2 ANQGSEA. The CDR3 region is CSSRDSSYNEQFF. The DNA for the CDR3 is TGCAGCAGCAGGGATAGCTCCTACAATGAGCAGTTCTTC.

V gene TRBV4-1 combines with J gene TRBJ2-7; 8 nucleotides line up with TRBD2. CDR3 length equals 16 residues. Germline CDR1 and CDR2: MGHRA and YSYEKL. The V and J ends lost 2 bases and 2 bases, in that order; junction bases with no gene match: 8. CDR3 sequence (DNA): TGCGCCAGCAGCCAATTCGGACTAGCCGACGCCTACGAGCAGTACTTC. Its protein product is CASSQFGLADAYEQYF.

This clonotype came up a few times. The chain carries TRBV20-1 and TRBJ2-1, with 13 bases that match TRBD2. CDR3 length equals 14 residues. Trimming at V came to 4 bases and at J to 6 bases, leaving 3 bases not matched to a gene. Germline CDR1 is DFQATT and CDR2 is SNEGSKA (reference sequence). This CDR3 reads CSANGLAGANEQFF. Here the CDR3 DNA reads TGCAGTGCTAACGGACTAGCGGGGGCCAATGAGCAGTTCTTC.

The V gene is TRBV9, the J gene TRBJ2-1; no clear D gene. The CDR3 is 15 residues long. Trimming took off 2 bases at V and 7 bases at J, with 16 bases between the two ends. Germline V lookup: CDR1 SGDLS, CDR2 YYNGEE. CDR3 sequence: CASSVAEIGRNEQFF. CDR3 bases: TGTGCCAGCAGCGTTGCCGAAATAGGTAGGAATGAGCAGTTCTTC.